The 17 T cell receptor beta chains presented below share a single source sample, sequenced in a study of blood T cells in healthy people across ages (dated by TCRdb to between 2015 and 2017). Library creation used 5' RACE. Sequencing was performed on an Illumina HiSeq 2500. A second PCR of about 6 to 11 cycles was run with a J-beta primer mix and a sample-barcoded 5' primer. The raw public data were reprocessed by TCRdb itself: fastp quality trimming at Q25, MiXCR clonotype calling, in-frame beta chains only. Rows matching on CDR3 protein sequence are summarized as one entry with the most common DNA and genes. This sample lists approximately 1.5 million distinct CDR3 sequences; almost 35% were detected once. 11% of the sample is held by the ten biggest clonotypes. Material for sequencing was blood. Receptor source: a woman aged 25 to 39 in good health.

With respect to this clonotype: A read error may produce the germline difference seen at one junction end. The chain combines TRBV9 with TRBJ1-2; D gene uncertain. The germline gives CDR1 SGDLS, CDR2 YYNGEE. The CDR3 contains 14 residues. CDR3 amino acids: CTSSVAADNYGYTF. The CDR3 nucleotides are TGTACCAGCAGCGTAGCAGCTGATAACTATGGCTACACCTTC.

This clonotype was counted a few times. The chain employs TRBV6-6 and TRBJ1-5, with TRBD1 matching 9 bases. The V gene's germline CDR1 is MNHNY and CDR2 SVGAGI (reference sequence). Germline trimming cut 5 bases from V and 9 bases from J; bases unmatched to any gene: 11. This CDR3 has 15 residues. The CDR3 loop is CASSDTGGFGSPQHF. CDR3 nucleotide sequence: TGTGCCAGCAGTGACACAGGGGGCTTTGGGTCGCCCCAGCATTTT.

CDR3 loop: CASSLGEGWTQPQHF. The CDR3 DNA follows: TGTGCCAGCAGCTTGGGGGAAGGATGGACTCAGCCCCAGCATTTT. The rearrangement links TRBV5-5 to TRBJ1-5; D not certain. There are 15 residues in the CDR3. CDR1 is SGHKS and CDR2 is YYEKEE in the germline V gene (reference sequence). Trimming stripped 0 bases from V and 6 bases from J, with 13 bases between.

This clonotype was counted at least ten times. This chain joins TRBV20-1 and TRBJ2-1; D unresolved. Germline V gene sequence: CDR1 DFQATT, CDR2 SNEGSKA (reference sequence). The CDR3 consists of 13 residues. V was trimmed by 2 bases and J by 7 bases, leaving 12 bases between them. CDR3 residues: CSARFLGTNEQFF. For the CDR3, the DNA is TGCAGTGCTAGATTTCTAGGAACAAATGAGCAGTTCTTC.

This clonotype was recorded a few times. The gene calls are TRBV11-1 and TRBJ1-1; TRBD1 might be the D (5 bases). The CDR3 has 15 residues. Between the trimmed V and J ends, which lost 0 bases and 5 bases, there was a span of 13 bases. Germline CDR1 SGHAT, CDR2 FQDESV (reference sequence). The DNA for the CDR3 is TGTGCCAGCAGCTTAGCGCGGTGGGGGAATACTGAAGCTTTCTTT. Its protein product is CASSLARWGNTEAFF. The full variable domain, completed using reference TRBV11-1 and TRBJ1-1, is EAEVAQSPRYKITEKSQAVAFWCDPISGHATLYWYRQILGQGPELLVQFQDESVVDDSQLPKDRFSAERLKGVDSTLKIQPAELGDSAMYLCASSLARWGNTEAFFGQGTRLTVV.

This clonotype was recorded a few times. The chain links TRBV18 to TRBJ2-3; TRBD1 matches at 8 bases. Germline V lookup: CDR1 KGHSH, CDR2 LQKENI. V lost 5 bases, J lost 4 bases, and 8 bases stayed unmatched. The CDR3 totals 15 residues. The CDR3 sequence is CASSSQGASADTQYF. CDR3 DNA: TGTGCCAGCTCATCCCAGGGGGCATCCGCAGATACGCAGTATTTT.

V gene TRBV20-1 combines with J gene TRBJ1-1; D call uncertain. The V gene lost 5 bases and the J gene lost 0 bases, with 10 bases spanning the gap. Germline V CDR1 and CDR2: DFQATT, SNEGSKA (reference sequence). The CDR3 contains 13 residues. As DNA, the CDR3 is TGCAGTGCTCACCGGATTATGAACACTGAAGCTTTCTTT. Amino acids: CSAHRIMNTEAFF.

Comment on this clonotype: A much larger clone sits a single nucleotide away, making a read error possible. The chain recombines TRBV29-1 with TRBJ2-1; the match to TRBD1 covers 7 bases. The last part of the DNA fits TRBJ2-7 better; the J call may be wrong. From germline, CDR1 is SQVTM and CDR2 ANQGSEA. The CDR3 is 14 residues long. The CDR3 DNA reads TGCAGCGTGGGACAGCTGATAAGCTACAATGAGCAGTACTTC. Translation: CSVGQLISYNEQYF.

The chain couples TRBV10-2 to TRBJ2-5; 8 nucleotides agree with TRBD1. The ends lost 1 base at V and 4 bases at J; junction bases unmatched: 8. The CDR3 loop spans 16 amino acids. CDR1 and CDR2 from the germline V gene are WSHSY and SAAADI. Here the CDR3 reads CASSEFTGGGRETQYF. The CDR3, as DNA: TGCGCCAGCAGTGAGTTTACAGGGGGAGGAAGAGAGACCCAGTACTTC.

This clonotype was found a few times. The chain employs TRBV7-9 and TRBJ2-5; D is possibly TRBD2 (5 bases). Germline V gene lookup returns CDR1 SEHNR and CDR2 FQNEAQ (reference sequence). The V gene lost 5 bases and the J gene lost 4 bases, with 14 bases spanning the gap. The CDR3 spans 14 residues. Here the CDR3 reads CASSPLVRGETQYF. The CDR3 DNA reads TGTGCCAGCAGCCCGCTAGTCCGGGGAGAGACCCAGTACTTC.

V usage is TRBV20-1 and J usage is TRBJ2-3; the D call may be TRBD1 or TRBD2 (5 bases each). Per the germline V gene, CDR1 is DFQATT and CDR2 is SNEGSKA (reference sequence). The CDR3 runs 14 residues. Trimming took 1 base from V and 9 from J, leaving 17 bases between them. The CDR3 sequence: CSARGDPSSTTQYF. The CDR3 DNA follows: TGCAGTGCTAGAGGGGACCCAAGCAGTACGACGCAGTATTTT.

This clonotype has just a few counts. The chain combines TRBV4-1 with TRBJ1-1; D uncertain. CDR1 MGHRA and CDR2 YSYEKL come from the germline V gene. The CDR3 consists of 13 residues. Trimming removed 3 bases from V and 0 bases from J, with 5 bases in between. The CDR3 DNA reads TGCGCCAGCAGCCAGGCAGTGAACACTGAAGCTTTCTTT. Translated: CASSQAVNTEAFF.

The chain couples TRBV5-5 to TRBJ2-7, with D unclear. Trimming removed 4 bases from V and 2 bases from J, with 13 bases in between. The CDR3 runs 14 residues. Germline assignment: CDR1 SGHKS and CDR2 YYEKEE (reference sequence). The CDR3 protein is CASSINSSPYEQYF. The CDR3 DNA reads TGTGCCAGCAGCATAAACAGTTCGCCCTACGAGCAGTACTTC.

The CDR3 region is CSARMGGLYNEQFF. CDR3 DNA sequence: TGCAGTGCTAGAATGGGGGGATTATACAATGAGCAGTTCTTC. The chain links TRBV20-1 to TRBJ2-1; D might be TRBD2 (6 bases). From germline, CDR1 is DFQATT and CDR2 SNEGSKA (reference sequence). Deletions cut 2 bases from V and 4 bases from J, with 12 bases between. CDR3 length: 14 residues.

The chain uses TRBV20-1 and TRBJ2-3; TRBD2 aligns across 8 bases. Germline CDR1 is DFQATT and CDR2 is SNEGSKA (reference sequence). The CDR3 spans 15 residues. V lost 5 bases and J lost 0; bases outside the gene matches: 7. For the CDR3, the DNA is TGCAGTGCTCCAATGGCGGGAGGAAGCACAGATACGCAGTATTTT. Translating it yields CSAPMAGGSTDTQYF.

The chain couples TRBV9 to TRBJ2-3, with D possibly being TRBD2 (5 bases). The V gene lost 2 bases and the J gene lost 2 bases, with 15 bases spanning the gap. Germline assignment: CDR1 SGDLS and CDR2 YYNGEE. The CDR3 is 16 amino acids. This chain's CDR3 is CASSVISSPSTDTQYF. Written as DNA, the CDR3 is TGTGCCAGCAGCGTGATCTCTAGCCCCTCCACAGATACGCAGTATTTT.

Many counts were recorded for this clonotype. The chain couples TRBV20-1 to TRBJ2-7; TRBD1 aligns across 7 bases. With 5 bases clipped from V and 2 bases from J, the junction kept 3 bases outside the gene matches. The germline gives CDR1 DFQATT, CDR2 SNEGSKA (reference sequence). The CDR3 has 12 amino acids. The CDR3 region is CSAPGQAYEQYF. The CDR3, as DNA: TGCAGTGCTCCCGGACAGGCCTACGAGCAGTACTTC.